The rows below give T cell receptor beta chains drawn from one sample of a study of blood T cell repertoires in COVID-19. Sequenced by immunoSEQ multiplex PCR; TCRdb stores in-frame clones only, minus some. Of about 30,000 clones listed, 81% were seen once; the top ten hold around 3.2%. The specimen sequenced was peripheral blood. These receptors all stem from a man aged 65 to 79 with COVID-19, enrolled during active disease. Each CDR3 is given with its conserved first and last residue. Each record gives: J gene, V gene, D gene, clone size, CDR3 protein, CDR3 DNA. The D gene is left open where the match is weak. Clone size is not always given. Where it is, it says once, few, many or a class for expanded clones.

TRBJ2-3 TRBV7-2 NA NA CASSPGFTDTQYF TGTGCCAGCAGCCCAGGGTTTACAGATACGCAGTATTTT
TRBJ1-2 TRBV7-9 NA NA CASSLRGGFYGYTF TGTGCCAGCAGCTTACGTGGAGGGTTCTATGGCTACACCTTC
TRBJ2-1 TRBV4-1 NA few CASSRRWEEEGLANEQFF TGCGCCAGCAGCCGAAGATGGGAGGAGGAGGGCTTGGCCAATGAGCAGTTCTTC
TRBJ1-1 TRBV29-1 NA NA CSVQPLRDTEAFF TGCAGCGTGCAGCCCCTACGGGACACTGAAGCTTTCTTT
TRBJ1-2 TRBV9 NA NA CASSVGGGAATNYGYTF TGTGCCAGCAGCGTCGGCGGAGGGGCGGCTACTAACTATGGCTACACCTTC
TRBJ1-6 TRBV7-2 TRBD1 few CASSFEQGVSPLHF TGTGCCAGCAGCTTTGAACAGGGGGTTTCACCCCTCCACTTT
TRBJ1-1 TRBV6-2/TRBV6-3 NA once CASSYGGVEAFF TGTGCCAGCAGTTACGGCGGAGTAGAAGCTTTCTTT
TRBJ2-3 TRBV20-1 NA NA CSAKGENGQYF TGCAGTGCGAAGGGGGAGAATGGGCAGTATTTT
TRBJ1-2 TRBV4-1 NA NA CASSQDVREGANYGYTF TGCGCCAGCAGCCAAGATGTGAGGGAGGGGGCTAACTATGGCTACACCTTC
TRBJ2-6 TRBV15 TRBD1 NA CATSRDLGQGLPGANVLTF TGTGCCACCAGCAGAGATTTGGGACAGGGTTTGCCTGGGGCCAACGTCCTGACTTTC
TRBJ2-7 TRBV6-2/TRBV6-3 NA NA CASSFADRTYEQYF TGTGCCAGCAGTTTTGCGGACAGAACCTACGAGCAGTACTTC
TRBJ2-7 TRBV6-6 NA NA CASQGGYEQYF TGTGCCAGCCAGGGTGGCTACGAGCAGTACTTC
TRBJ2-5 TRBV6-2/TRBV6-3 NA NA CASSYRGGGVRETQYF TGTGCCAGCAGTTACCGGGGTGGAGGGGTGAGGGAGACCCAGTACTTC
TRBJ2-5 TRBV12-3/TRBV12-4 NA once CASSLTEEETQYF TGTGCCAGCAGTTTGACAGAAGAAGAGACCCAGTACTTC
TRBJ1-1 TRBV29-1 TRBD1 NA CSVERVEGQGPYTEAFF TGCAGCGTTGAAAGGGTCGAGGGACAGGGGCCGTACACTGAAGCTTTCTTT
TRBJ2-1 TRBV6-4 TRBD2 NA CASRELAGVAYEQFF TGTGCCAGCAGGGAACTAGCGGGAGTTGCGTATGAGCAGTTCTTC
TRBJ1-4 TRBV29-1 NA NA CSVQTTRGDEKLFF TGCAGCGTCCAAACGACTCGCGGCGATGAAAAACTGTTTTTT
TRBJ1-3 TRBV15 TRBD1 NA CATSRDRVSGNTIYF TGTGCCACCAGCAGGGACAGGGTTTCAGGAAACACCATATATTTT
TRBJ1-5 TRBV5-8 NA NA CASSPRVLNQPQHF TGTGCCAGCAGCCCCCGGGTCCTAAATCAGCCCCAGCATTTT
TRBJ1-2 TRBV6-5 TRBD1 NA CASRPTGGVNGYTF TGTGCCAGCAGGCCAACAGGGGGCGTAAATGGCTACACCTTC
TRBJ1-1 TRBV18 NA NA CASSPRTGSGNTEAFF TGTGCCAGCTCACCACGTACAGGGAGTGGGAACACTGAAGCTTTCTTT
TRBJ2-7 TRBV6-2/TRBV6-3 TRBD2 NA CASSYTSGAYEQYF TGTGCCAGCAGTTACACTAGCGGCGCCTACGAGCAGTACTTC
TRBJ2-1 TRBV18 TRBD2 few CASSPGLAAYNEQFF TGTGCCAGCTCACCAGGGCTAGCGGCCTACAATGAGCAGTTCTTC
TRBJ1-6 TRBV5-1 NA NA CASSSAGRMGNSPLHF TGCGCCAGCAGCTCAGCGGGACGGATGGGTAATTCACCCCTCCACTTT
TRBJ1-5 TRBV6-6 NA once CASSQPFSRAPSNQPQHF TGTGCCAGCAGTCAACCTTTCAGCAGGGCTCCTAGCAATCAGCCCCAGCATTTT
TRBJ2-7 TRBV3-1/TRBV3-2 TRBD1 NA CASSNRDRVRYEQYF TGTGCCAGCAGCAATCGGGACAGGGTAAGGTACGAGCAGTACTTC
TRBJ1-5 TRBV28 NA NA CASSSGQLGSQPQHF TGTGCCAGCAGTTCGGGACAACTGGGGAGTCAGCCCCAGCATTTT
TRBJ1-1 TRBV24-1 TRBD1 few CATSETGSDTEAFF TGTGCCACCAGTGAGACAGGGTCGGACACTGAAGCTTTCTTT
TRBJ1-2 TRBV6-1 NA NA CASSEVGTGYGYTF TGTGCCAGCAGTGAAGTCGGAACGGGCTATGGCTACACCTTC
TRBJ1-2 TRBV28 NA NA CASSRTPGVYGYTF TGTGCCAGCAGTAGGACCCCGGGGGTCTATGGCTACACCTTC
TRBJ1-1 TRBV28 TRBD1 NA CASRPTGLNTEAFF TGTGCCAGCAGACCGACAGGGTTGAACACTGAAGCTTTCTTT
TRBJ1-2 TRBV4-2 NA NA CASSQEYREVENYGYTF TGTGCCAGCAGCCAGGAGTACAGGGAAGTAGAGAACTATGGCTACACCTTC